This entry lists 6 T cell receptor beta chains sequenced from one sample in a study of blood T cell repertoires in COVID-19. The table came from immunoSEQ multiplex PCR; TCRdb's copy has only in-frame clones and leaves some out. Among about 240,000 clones listed, about 83% were seen once. Input material: peripheral blood. These receptors all stem from a man aged 30 to 45 who had recovered from COVID-19.

The genes are TRBV7-8 and TRBJ1-4; perhaps TRBD1 as D (5 bases). Trimming cost V 2 bases and J 11 bases, with 18 bases left between them. The CDR3 runs to 15 residues. Germline V gene sequence: CDR1 SGHVS, CDR2 FQNEAQ. The CDR3 loop reads CASSLYRAGGDKLFF. The CDR3 DNA reads TGTGCCAGCAGCTTATATAGGGCGGGGGGAGACAAACTGTTTTTT.

This chain joins TRBV10-3 and TRBJ1-2, with D possibly TRBD1 on 6 matching bases. Per the germline V gene, CDR1 is ENHRY and CDR2 is SYGVKD. Trimming removed 6 bases from V and 6 bases from J, with 14 bases in between. The CDR3 totals 13 residues. In DNA form, the CDR3 reads TGTGCCATCAGGAAGGGGGAGGGCCATGGCTACACCTTC. Translating it yields CAIRKGEGHGYTF.

This clone was seen more than once but under ten times. This sequence joins TRBV24-1 and TRBJ2-1; 8 nucleotides agree with TRBD2. V lost 4 bases and J lost 7; bases outside the gene matches: 11. The CDR3 totals 16 residues. Germline V gene lookup returns CDR1 KGHDR and CDR2 SFDVKD. DNA of the CDR3: TGTGCCACCAGTGACCCTCCGGGGGGGCAGAGGAATGAGCAGTTCTTC. This encodes CATSDPPGGQRNEQFF.

This chain joins TRBV19 and TRBJ1-2; a weak D match, TRBD1 (5 bases). The CDR3 consists of 15 residues. From germline, CDR1 is LNHDA and CDR2 SQIVND (reference sequence). The ends were cut back, 7 bases at V and 8 bases at J, with 23 bases in the middle. CDR3 nucleotides: TGTGCCAGTAACACGGGTCCTCGGGGGTTACAGGGCTACACCTTC. Its protein is CASNTGPRGLQGYTF. Filled out from reference TRBV19 and TRBJ1-2, the complete variable domain reads DGGITQSPKYLFRKEGQNVTLSCEQNLNHDAMYWYRQDPGQGLRLIYYSQIVNDFQKGDIAEGYSVSREKKESFPLTVTSAQKNPTAFYLCASNTGPRGLQGYTFGSGTRLTVV.

The chain is built from TRBV7-3 and TRBJ1-1; D ambiguous. CDR1 SGHTA and CDR2 FQGTGA come from the germline V gene. The CDR3 extends over 13 amino acids. V was trimmed by 0 bases and J by 2 bases, leaving 4 bases between them. CDR3 coding DNA: TGTGCCAGCAGCTTAACTCTAAACACTGAAGCTTTCTTT. Protein sequence: CASSLTLNTEAFF.

The gene calls are TRBV5-5 and TRBJ2-7; the D gene is possibly TRBD1 (5 bases). The CDR3 length is 14 residues. Germline CDR1 and CDR2: SGHKS and YYEKEE (reference sequence). Trimming stripped 5 bases from V and 2 bases from J, with 14 bases between. The CDR3 loop reads CASRQAPVTYEQYV. The CDR3 bases are TGTGCCAGCAGACAGGCACCAGTTACCTACGAGCAGTACGTC.